The rows below give T cell receptor beta chains drawn from one sample of a study of CD4 T cells in relation to SARS-CoV-2 and coronaviruses. Generated by immunoSEQ multiplex PCR, the TCRdb table keeps only in-frame clones and is missing some. The sample comprises tens of thousands of clones, around 85% of which are singletons, and 3.1% rests with the top ten. The specimen sequenced was memory CD4+ T cells from PBMCs. These receptors all come from an adult with COVID-19. Each CDR3 is given with its conserved first and last residue. The order of the fields is clone size, D gene, CDR3 length, V gene, J gene, CDR3 protein, CDR3 DNA. D genes are given only for firm matches. The listing skips clone size in some rows; elsewhere it reads once, few, many or a size class.

size: NA
D: TRBD2
length: 15
V: TRBV5-1
J: TRBJ2-7
CDR3: CASSLGTSGRYEQYF
DNA: TGCGCCAGCAGCTTGGGTACTAGCGGGAGATACGAGCAGTACTTC

size: NA
D: NA
length: 14
V: TRBV28
J: TRBJ2-6
CDR3: CASTKGAGANVLTF
DNA: TGTGCCAGCACGAAGGGGGCTGGGGCCAACGTCCTGACTTTC

size: few
D: NA
length: 12
V: TRBV20-1
J: TRBJ1-2
CDR3: CSASVANYGYTF
DNA: TGCAGTGCTAGTGTGGCTAACTATGGCTACACCTTC

size: NA
D: NA
length: 14
V: TRBV10-2
J: TRBJ2-1
CDR3: CASSVSSLGNEQFF
DNA: TGCGCCAGCAGTGTCTCATCTCTGGGGAATGAGCAGTTCTTC

size: NA
D: NA
length: 13
V: TRBV6-5
J: TRBJ2-7
CDR3: CAAKARSSYEQYF
DNA: TGTGCCGCTAAGGCCAGGAGCTCCTACGAGCAGTACTTC

size: NA
D: TRBD2
length: 18
V: TRBV11-2
J: TRBJ2-1
CDR3: CASSLDLLAGGSGNEQFF
DNA: TGTGCCAGCAGCTTAGACTTACTAGCGGGAGGTTCAGGCAATGAGCAGTTCTTC

size: NA
D: TRBD1
length: 13
V: TRBV6-5
J: TRBJ2-7
CDR3: CASRGQQLYEQYF
DNA: TGTGCCAGCAGGGGACAGCAGCTATACGAGCAGTACTTC

size: NA
D: NA
length: 15
V: TRBV11-2
J: TRBJ1-2
CDR3: CASSFNFASASGYTF
DNA: TGTGCCAGCAGCTTTAATTTCGCTTCAGCCTCGGGCTACACCTTC

size: NA
D: NA
length: 13
V: TRBV20-1
J: TRBJ2-2
CDR3: CSASRGTTGELFF
DNA: TGCAGTGCTAGTCGTGGAACCACCGGGGAGCTGTTTTTT

size: few
D: NA
length: 13
V: TRBV5-1
J: TRBJ1-1
CDR3: CASSSTEGTEAFF
DNA: TGCGCCAGCAGCTCGACAGAGGGCACTGAAGCTTTCTTT

size: NA
D: NA
length: 11
V: TRBV28
J: TRBJ2-7
CDR3: CASRRDYEQYF
DNA: TGTGCCAGCAGGAGGGACTACGAGCAGTACTTC

size: NA
D: TRBD1
length: 14
V: TRBV3-1/TRBV3-2
J: TRBJ1-2
CDR3: CASSQADRAGGYTF
DNA: TGTGCCAGCAGCCAAGCGGACAGGGCGGGCGGCTACACCTTC

size: NA
D: TRBD1
length: 14
V: TRBV29-1
J: TRBJ2-7
CDR3: CSVDPTGSSYEQYF
DNA: TGCAGCGTTGACCCGACAGGGTCATCCTACGAGCAGTACTTC

size: NA
D: NA
length: 13
V: TRBV7-3
J: TRBJ1-1
CDR3: CASSLDRNTEAFF
DNA: TGTGCCAGCAGCCTGGACAGGAACACTGAAGCTTTCTTT

size: NA
D: TRBD2
length: 17
V: TRBV3-1/TRBV3-2
J: TRBJ2-7
CDR3: CASSPSSGLAGSYEQYF
DNA: TGTGCCAGCAGCCCGTCGTCGGGACTAGCGGGATCCTACGAGCAGTACTTC

size: once
D: NA
length: 13
V: TRBV3-1/TRBV3-2
J: TRBJ1-6
CDR3: CASSQVGRSPLHF
DNA: TGTGCCAGCAGCCAAGTTGGACGTTCACCCCTCCACTTT

size: NA
D: TRBD2
length: 17
V: TRBV11-2
J: TRBJ2-1
CDR3: CASSLVTTSVLYNEQFF
DNA: TGTGCCAGCAGCTTAGTGACGACTAGCGTGCTCTACAATGAGCAGTTCTTC

size: NA
D: TRBD1
length: 15
V: TRBV6-5
J: TRBJ2-7
CDR3: CASRRNRGPAYEQYF
DNA: TGTGCCAGCAGGCGAAACAGGGGGCCGGCCTACGAGCAGTACTTC

size: NA
D: NA
length: 12
V: TRBV12-3/TRBV12-4
J: TRBJ2-7
CDR3: CASRRSEGEQYF
DNA: TGTGCCAGCAGACGTTCCGAGGGCGAGCAGTACTTC

size: NA
D: NA
length: 13
V: TRBV4-1
J: TRBJ2-1
CDR3: CASSQVVVDEQFF
DNA: TGCGCCAGCAGCCAAGTAGTCGTTGATGAGCAGTTCTTC

size: NA
D: NA
length: 15
V: TRBV28
J: TRBJ2-2
CDR3: CASSYPRLVPGELFF
DNA: TGTGCCAGCAGTTACCCAAGACTAGTTCCCGGGGAGCTGTTTTTT

size: NA
D: TRBD2
length: 18
V: TRBV4-1
J: TRBJ2-3
CDR3: CASSQENLAGGRTDTQYF
DNA: TGCGCCAGCAGCCAAGAGAATCTAGCGGGAGGCCGGACAGATACGCAGTATTTT

size: NA
D: NA
length: 16
V: TRBV28
J: TRBJ1-4
CDR3: CASTESAHGTNEKLFF
DNA: TGTGCCAGCACCGAATCTGCCCACGGGACTAATGAAAAACTGTTTTTT

size: once
D: TRBD1
length: 16
V: TRBV6-6
J: TRBJ1-1
CDR3: CASSSPGQASGTEAFF
DNA: TGTGCCAGCAGTTCCCCCGGACAGGCATCAGGGACTGAAGCTTTCTTT

size: NA
D: NA
length: 16
V: TRBV15
J: TRBJ2-1
CDR3: CATSRPKGRTDNEQFF
DNA: TGTGCCACCAGCAGACCCAAGGGGCGGACTGACAATGAGCAGTTCTTC

size: once
D: TRBD2
length: 16
V: TRBV7-9
J: TRBJ2-3
CDR3: CASSLVRLAGTDTQYF
DNA: TGTGCCAGCAGCTTAGTGCGGCTAGCGGGAACAGATACGCAGTATTTT

size: NA
D: NA
length: 14
V: TRBV6-5
J: TRBJ1-2
CDR3: CASSKTGANYGYTF
DNA: TGTGCCAGCAGCAAGACAGGAGCTAACTATGGCTACACCTTC

size: NA
D: NA
length: 11
V: TRBV11-2
J: TRBJ2-3
CDR3: CASSSSDTQYF
DNA: TGTGCCAGCAGCTCATCGGATACGCAGTATTTT

size: NA
D: NA
length: 12
V: TRBV11-2
J: TRBJ2-7
CDR3: CASSLEAHEQYF
DNA: TGTGCCAGCAGCTTAGAAGCCCACGAGCAGTACTTC

size: NA
D: TRBD2
length: 14
V: TRBV6-6
J: TRBJ2-5
CDR3: CASRGSGRQETQYF
DNA: TGTGCCAGCAGGGGGAGCGGGAGACAAGAGACCCAGTACTTC

size: once
D: NA
length: 14
V: TRBV4-2
J: TRBJ1-1
CDR3: CASSQVGMNTEAFF
DNA: TGTGCCAGCAGCCAAGTGGGCATGAACACTGAAGCTTTCTTT

size: NA
D: TRBD1
length: 16
V: TRBV19
J: TRBJ2-7
CDR3: CASSPGTGVNSYEQYF
DNA: TGTGCCAGTAGTCCCGGGACAGGGGTTAACTCGTACGAGCAGTACTTC

size: few
D: TRBD1
length: 18
V: TRBV11-2
J: TRBJ2-2
CDR3: CASRSLRLGQGTTGELFF
DNA: TGTGCCAGCAGGTCCCTGAGGCTGGGACAGGGGACCACCGGGGAGCTGTTTTTT

size: NA
D: NA
length: 11
V: TRBV9
J: TRBJ2-3
CDR3: CASSVEDTQYF
DNA: TGTGCCAGCAGCGTAGAAGATACGCAGTATTTT

size: NA
D: NA
length: 15
V: TRBV6-5
J: TRBJ1-6
CDR3: CASSYSNLQDSPLHF
DNA: TGTGCCAGCAGTTACTCGAACCTACAGGACTCACCCCTCCACTTT

size: once
D: NA
length: 13
V: TRBV30
J: TRBJ1-4
CDR3: CAWSGGRNEKLFF
DNA: TGTGCCTGGAGTGGGGGGCGGAATGAAAAACTGTTTTTT

size: NA
D: TRBD1
length: 11
V: TRBV28
J: TRBJ2-7
CDR3: CASSSDRGLYF
DNA: TGTGCCAGCAGTTCGGACAGGGGGCTGTACTTC

size: once
D: NA
length: 14
V: TRBV6-2/TRBV6-3
J: TRBJ2-5
CDR3: CASSYGAGKTTQYF
DNA: TGTGCCAGCAGTTACGGGGCAGGAAAGACCACCCAGTACTTC

size: NA
D: TRBD2
length: 14
V: TRBV5-4
J: TRBJ2-3
CDR3: CASRSGTSGDTQYF
DNA: TGTGCCTCCAGATCCGGGACTAGTGGTGATACGCAGTATTTT

size: NA
D: NA
length: 10
V: TRBV11-3
J: TRBJ2-7
CDR3: CASSLYEQYF
DNA: TGTGCCAGCAGCCTCTACGAGCAGTACTTC

size: NA
D: TRBD1
length: 12
V: TRBV30
J: TRBJ1-2
CDR3: CAWSGSQGTRTF
DNA: TGTGCCTGGAGCGGATCACAGGGGACGAGGACCTTC

size: NA
D: NA
length: 13
V: TRBV12-3/TRBV12-4
J: TRBJ2-1
CDR3: CASSPAWADEQFF
DNA: TGTGCCAGCAGCCCCGCATGGGCGGATGAGCAGTTCTTC